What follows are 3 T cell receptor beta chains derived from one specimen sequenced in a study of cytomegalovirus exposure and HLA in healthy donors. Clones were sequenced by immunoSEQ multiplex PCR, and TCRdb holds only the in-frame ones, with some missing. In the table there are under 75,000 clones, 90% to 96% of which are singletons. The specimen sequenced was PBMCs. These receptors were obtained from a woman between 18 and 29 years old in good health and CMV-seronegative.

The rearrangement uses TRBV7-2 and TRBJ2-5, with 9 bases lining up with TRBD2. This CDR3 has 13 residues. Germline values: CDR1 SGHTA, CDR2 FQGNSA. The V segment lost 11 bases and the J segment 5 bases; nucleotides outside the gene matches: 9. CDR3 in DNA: TGTGCCCTGGGCAGCGGGGGGCGTGAGACCCAGTACTTC. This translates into CALGSGGRETQYF.

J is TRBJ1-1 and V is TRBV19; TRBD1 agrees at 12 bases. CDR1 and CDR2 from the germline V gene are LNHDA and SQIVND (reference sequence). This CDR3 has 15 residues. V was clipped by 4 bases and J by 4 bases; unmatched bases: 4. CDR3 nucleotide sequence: TGTGCCAGTAGTAGGGACAGGGGGCTGGGCACTGAAGCTTTCTTT. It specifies CASSRDRGLGTEAFF.

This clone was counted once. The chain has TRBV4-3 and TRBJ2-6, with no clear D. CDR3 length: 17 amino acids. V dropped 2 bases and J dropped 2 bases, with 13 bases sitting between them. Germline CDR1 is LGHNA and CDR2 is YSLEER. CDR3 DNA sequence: TGCGCCAGCAGCCAAATCCACAGCCGACCTGGGGCCAACGTCCTGACTTTC. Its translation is CASSQIHSRPGANVLTF.